The 13 T cell receptor beta chains listed next were all sequenced from one sample in a study of T-cell reconstitution after alpha-beta-depleted transplantation in children. Preparation of the TCRbeta library involved a method that used unique molecular identifiers. TCRdb called the PCR reads again in MiXCR, with one record for every CDR3 protein. The sample lists approximately 640,000 distinct CDR3 sequences; 16% were seen once. The specimen comprised PBMCs from the stem cell graft donor, sampled from the stem cell graft. The receptors were gathered from a human donor who donated a stem cell graft to a child with acute myeloid leukemia.

This clonotype was seen a handful of times. This chain uses TRBV24-1 with TRBJ1-5; the D gene is possibly TRBD1 (6 bases). This CDR3 spans 16 amino acids. CDR1 and CDR2 from the germline V gene are KGHDR and SFDVKD. With 3 bases removed from V and 4 bases from J, the gap between germline ends came to 15 bases. As DNA, the CDR3 is TGTGCCACCAGTGATGCCGGGACACCCTCTAATCAGCCCCAGCATTTT. As protein: CATSDAGTPSNQPQHF.

This clonotype was found many times. The gene calls are TRBV5-1 and TRBJ2-4, with 8 positions matching TRBD2. The CDR3 extends over 13 amino acids. J gave up 9 bases and V 4 bases, and 6 bases lay outside the gene matches. Germline V gives CDR1 SGHRS, CDR2 YFSETQ. CDR3 loop: CASSQAGAGIQYF. CDR3 nucleotide sequence: TGCGCCAGCAGCCAAGCGGGGGCGGGCATTCAGTACTTC.

At least ten counts were recorded for this clonotype. CDR3: CASSFPASGVGNEQFF. The CDR3 DNA sequence: TGTGCCAGCAGCTTCCCGGCTAGCGGGGTTGGCAATGAGCAGTTCTTC. J is TRBJ2-1 and V is TRBV7-6; 9 bases map to TRBD2. Trimming removed 3 bases from V and 6 bases from J; junction bases left unmatched: 9. This CDR3 region has 16 residues. Looked up from germline, CDR1 is SGHVS and CDR2 is FNYEAQ. The entire variable domain, with the rest obtained from reference TRBV7-6 and TRBJ2-1, is as follows: GAGVSQSPRYKVTKRGQDVALRCDPISGHVSLYWYRQALGQGPEFLTYFNYEAQQDKSGLPNDRFSAERPEGSISTLTIQRTEQRDSAMYRCASSFPASGVGNEQFFGPGTRLTVL.

This clonotype was observed a few times. J is TRBJ2-1 and V is TRBV7-3, with D maybe TRBD2 (6 bases). Trimming pared 7 bases from V and 5 bases from J, leaving 18 bases between. This CDR3 contains 15 residues. Germline V gives CDR1 SGHTA, CDR2 FQGTGA. CDR3: CASNEGLHRDNEQFF. The DNA for the CDR3 is TGTGCCAGCAATGAGGGACTCCACAGAGACAATGAGCAGTTCTTC.

Only a few counts were recorded for this clonotype. The chain employs TRBV6-5 and TRBJ1-4; TRBD1 agrees at 9 bases. Germline CDR1 MNHEY, CDR2 SVGAGI. CDR3 length equals 15 residues. V lost 0 bases and J lost 8; bases outside the gene matches: 4. The DNA of the CDR3 is TGTGCCAGCAGTTACTCGGGACAGGGATCAGAAAAACTGTTTTTT. Encoded protein: CASSYSGQGSEKLFF.

This clonotype was detected only a few times. This sequence joins TRBV5-5 and TRBJ1-4, with D uncertain. This CDR3 has 15 amino acids. Trimming removed 4 bases from V and 7 bases from J, with 17 bases in between. Germline assignment: CDR1 SGHKS and CDR2 YYEKEE (reference sequence). CDR3 in amino acids: CASSPDPVRVEKLFF. As DNA, the CDR3 is TGTGCCAGCAGCCCCGACCCCGTTCGGGTTGAAAAACTGTTTTTT.

Written as DNA, the CDR3 is TGCGCCAGCAGCCAAGCTTTCACAAAACTGTTTTTT. It translates to CASSQAFTKLFF. J is TRBJ1-4 and V is TRBV4-1; D unclear. The CDR3 extends over 12 amino acids. Germline CDR1 reads MGHRA; CDR2 reads YSYEKL. Trimming shortened V by 1 base and J by 10 bases, and 7 bases separated the two germline ends.

The CDR3 nucleotides are TGCTGGGCAAAGGCTCCGGGCCTAGCGGGGGGGCGCTTGGAGACCCAGTACTTC. As protein: CWAKAPGLAGGRLETQYF. This chain connects TRBV20-1 to TRBJ2-5; 12 nucleotides align to TRBD2. The CDR3 loop spans 18 amino acids. Germline loops: CDR1 DFQATT, CDR2 SNEGSKA (reference sequence).

Many counts were recorded for this clonotype. The rearrangement uses TRBV9 and TRBJ2-1; perhaps TRBD2 as D (6 bases). CDR1 and CDR2 (germline): SGDLS, YYNGEE. There are 13 residues in the CDR3. The V and J ends lost 0 bases and 7 bases respectively, with 8 bases between them. The CDR3 region is CASSVVAGNEQFF. CDR3 DNA: TGTGCCAGCAGCGTAGTCGCGGGGAATGAGCAGTTCTTC. The entire variable domain, with the rest obtained from reference TRBV9 and TRBJ2-1, is as follows: DSGVTQTPKHLITATGQRVTLRCSPRSGDLSVYWYQQSLDQGLQFLIQYYNGEERAKGNILERFSAQQFPDLHSELNLSSLELGDSALYFCASSVVAGNEQFFGPGTRLTVL.

The J gene is TRBJ1-2, the V gene TRBV24-1; unclear D gene. The CDR3 runs to 13 residues. Trimming removed 2 bases at V and 4 bases at J, with 7 bases between. The germline gives CDR1 KGHDR, CDR2 SFDVKD. CDR3 DNA: TGTGCCACCAGTGATTATGAGGGCTATGGCTACACCTTC. It translates to CATSDYEGYGYTF.

This clonotype was recorded a few times. V and J are TRBV12-3 or TRBV12-4 and TRBJ2-5, with a weak D call TRBD2 (5 bases). The CDR3 is 13 amino acids. The V end was cut by 4 bases, the J end by 5 bases, with 11 bases between. This CDR3 reads CASSSAGLETQYF. As DNA, the CDR3 is TGTGCCAGCAGTTCCGCGGGCCTGGAGACCCAGTACTTC.

This clonotype was observed many times. This rearrangement joins TRBV25-1 to TRBJ1-1; D uncertain. The germline V gene encodes CDR1 MGHDK and CDR2 SYGVNS. The CDR3 runs to 13 residues. Trimming stripped 3 bases from V and 5 bases from J, with 10 bases between. The CDR3 nucleotides are TGTGCCAGCAGTGAGGGCAGGAGAACTGAAGCTTTCTTT. Protein: CASSEGRRTEAFF.

This clonotype was counted ten times or more. The V gene is TRBV20-1, the J gene TRBJ1-2; 7 bases agree with TRBD1. Germline V CDR1 and CDR2: DFQATT, SNEGSKA (reference sequence). V lost 5 bases and J lost 8; bases outside the gene matches: 14. The CDR3 runs to 14 residues. In DNA form, the CDR3 reads TGCAGTGCTCCTACTCGACAGGGAGGCAGAGGCTACACCTTC. It encodes CSAPTRQGGRGYTF.